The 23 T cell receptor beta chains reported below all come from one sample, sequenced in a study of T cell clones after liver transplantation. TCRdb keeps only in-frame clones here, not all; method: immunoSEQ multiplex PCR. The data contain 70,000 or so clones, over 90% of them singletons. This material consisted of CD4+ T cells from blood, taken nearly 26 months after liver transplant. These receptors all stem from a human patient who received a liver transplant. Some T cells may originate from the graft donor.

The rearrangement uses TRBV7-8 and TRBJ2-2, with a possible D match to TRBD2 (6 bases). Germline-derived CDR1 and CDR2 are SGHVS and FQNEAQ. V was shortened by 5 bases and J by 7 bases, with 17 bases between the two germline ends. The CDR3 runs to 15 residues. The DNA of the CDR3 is TGTGCCAGCAGCCCTCTTCGGGGGAACCTCGGGGAGCTGTTTTTT. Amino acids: CASSPLRGNLGELFF.

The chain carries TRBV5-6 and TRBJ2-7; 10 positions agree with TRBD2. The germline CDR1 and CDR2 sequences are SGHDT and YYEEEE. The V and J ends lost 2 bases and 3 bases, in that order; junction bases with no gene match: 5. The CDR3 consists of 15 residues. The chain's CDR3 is CASSLLAGSYYEQYF. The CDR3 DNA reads TGTGCCAGCAGCTTACTAGCGGGATCATACTACGAGCAGTACTTC.

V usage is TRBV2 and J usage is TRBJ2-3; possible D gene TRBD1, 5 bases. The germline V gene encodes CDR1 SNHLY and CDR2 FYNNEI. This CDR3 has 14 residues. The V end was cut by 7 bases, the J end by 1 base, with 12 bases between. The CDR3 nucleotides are TGTGCCAGCATGGCAGGGTGGGGCACAGATACGCAGTATTTT. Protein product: CASMAGWGTDTQYF.

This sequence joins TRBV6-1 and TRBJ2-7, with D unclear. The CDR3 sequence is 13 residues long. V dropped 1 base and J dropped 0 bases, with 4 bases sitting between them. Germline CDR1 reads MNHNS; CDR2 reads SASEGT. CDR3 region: CASSEVSSYEQYF. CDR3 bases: TGTGCCAGCAGTGAAGTCAGCTCCTACGAGCAGTACTTC.

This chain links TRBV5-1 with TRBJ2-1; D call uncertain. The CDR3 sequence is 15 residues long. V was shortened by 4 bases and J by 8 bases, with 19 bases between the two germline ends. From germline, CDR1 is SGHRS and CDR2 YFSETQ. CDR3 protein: CASSPEEIYYDEQFF. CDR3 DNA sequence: TGCGCCAGCAGCCCAGAAGAAATCTATTACGATGAGCAGTTCTTC.

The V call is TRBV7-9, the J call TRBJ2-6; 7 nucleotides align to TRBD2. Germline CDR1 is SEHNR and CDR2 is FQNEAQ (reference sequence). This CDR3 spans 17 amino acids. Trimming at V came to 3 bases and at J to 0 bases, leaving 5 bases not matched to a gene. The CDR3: CASSFTSGASGANVLTF. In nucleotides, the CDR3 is TGTGCCAGCAGCTTTACAAGCGGGGCCTCTGGGGCCAACGTCCTGACTTTC. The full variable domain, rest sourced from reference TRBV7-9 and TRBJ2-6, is DTGVSQNPRHKITKRGQNVTFRCDPISEHNRLYWYRQTLGQGPEFLTYFQNEAQLEKSRLLSDRFSAERPKGSFSTLEIQRTEQGDSAMYLCASSFTSGASGANVLTFGAGSRLTVL.

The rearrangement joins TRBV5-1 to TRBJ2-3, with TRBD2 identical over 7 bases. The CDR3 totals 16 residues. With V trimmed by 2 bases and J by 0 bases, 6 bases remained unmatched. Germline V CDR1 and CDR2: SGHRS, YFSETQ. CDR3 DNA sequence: TGCGCCAGCAGCTTAACCACTAGCGCCAGCACAGATACGCAGTATTTT. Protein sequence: CASSLTTSASTDTQYF.

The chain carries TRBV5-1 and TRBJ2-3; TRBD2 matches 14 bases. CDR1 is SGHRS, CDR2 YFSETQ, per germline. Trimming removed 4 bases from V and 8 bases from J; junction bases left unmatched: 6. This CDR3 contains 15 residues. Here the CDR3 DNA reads TGCGCCAGCAGCGAGGGACTAGCGGGGGCAGCTACGCAGTATTTT. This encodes CASSEGLAGAATQYF.

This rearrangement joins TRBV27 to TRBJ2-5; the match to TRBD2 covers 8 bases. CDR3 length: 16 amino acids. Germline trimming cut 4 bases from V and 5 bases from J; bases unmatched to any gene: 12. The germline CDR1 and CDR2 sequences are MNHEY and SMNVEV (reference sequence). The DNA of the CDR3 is TGTGCCAGCAGTTCCCCGGGGGGGGCTGCTCGGGAGACCCAGTACTTC. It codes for CASSSPGGAARETQYF.

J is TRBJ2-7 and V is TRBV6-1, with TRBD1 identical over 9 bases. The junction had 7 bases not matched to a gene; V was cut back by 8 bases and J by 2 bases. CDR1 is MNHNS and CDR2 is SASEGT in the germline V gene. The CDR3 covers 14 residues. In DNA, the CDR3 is TGTGCCAGCGGGACAGGGCAAATTGCCTACGAGCAGTACTTC. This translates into CASGTGQIAYEQYF.

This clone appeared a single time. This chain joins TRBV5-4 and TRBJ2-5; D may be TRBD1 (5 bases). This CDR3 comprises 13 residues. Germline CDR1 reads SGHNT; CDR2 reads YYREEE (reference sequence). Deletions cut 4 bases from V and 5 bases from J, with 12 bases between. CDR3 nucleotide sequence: TGTGCCAGCAGCCTCCCCCAGGGCGAGACCCAGTACTTC. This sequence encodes CASSLPQGETQYF.

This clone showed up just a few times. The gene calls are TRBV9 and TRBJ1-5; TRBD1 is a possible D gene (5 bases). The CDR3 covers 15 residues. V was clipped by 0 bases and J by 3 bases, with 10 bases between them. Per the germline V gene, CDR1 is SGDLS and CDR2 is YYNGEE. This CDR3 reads CASSVGGESNQPQHF. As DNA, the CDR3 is TGTGCCAGCAGCGTAGGAGGGGAATCCAATCAGCCCCAGCATTTT.

The CDR3 sequence is CASSLDSGEKDTQYF. CDR3 bases: TGCGCCAGCAGCTTGGACAGTGGGGAGAAAGATACGCAGTATTTT. The rearrangement links TRBV5-1 to TRBJ2-3, with D tentatively TRBD2 (5 bases). Trimming took 0 bases from V and 5 from J, leaving 13 bases between them. Per germline, CDR1 SGHRS and CDR2 YFSETQ. CDR3 length equals 15 residues.

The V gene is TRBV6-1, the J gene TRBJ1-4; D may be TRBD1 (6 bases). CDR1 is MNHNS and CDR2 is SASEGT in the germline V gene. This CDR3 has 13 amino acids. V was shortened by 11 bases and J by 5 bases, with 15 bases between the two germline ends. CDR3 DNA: TGTGCCGGAGCTAGGGGGGGGAATGAAAAACTGTTTTTT. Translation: CAGARGGNEKLFF.

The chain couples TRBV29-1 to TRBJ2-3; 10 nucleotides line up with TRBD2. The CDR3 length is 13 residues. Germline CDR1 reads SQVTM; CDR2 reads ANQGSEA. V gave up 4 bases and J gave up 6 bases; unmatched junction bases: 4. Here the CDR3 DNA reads TGCAGCGTTGCAGGAGCGGGAGGGGATACGCAGTATTTT. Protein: CSVAGAGGDTQYF.

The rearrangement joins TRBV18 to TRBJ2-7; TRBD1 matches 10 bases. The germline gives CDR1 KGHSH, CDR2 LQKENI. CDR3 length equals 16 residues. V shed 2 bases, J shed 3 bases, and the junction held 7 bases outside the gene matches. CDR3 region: CASSPIDRGQVYEQYF. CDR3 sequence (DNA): TGTGCCAGCTCACCAATAGACAGGGGGCAAGTCTACGAGCAGTACTTC.

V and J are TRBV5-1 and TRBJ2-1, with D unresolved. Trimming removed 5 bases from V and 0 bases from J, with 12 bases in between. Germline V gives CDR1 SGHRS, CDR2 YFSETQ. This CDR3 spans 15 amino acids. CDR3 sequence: CASREWRSSYNEQFF. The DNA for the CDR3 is TGCGCCAGCAGAGAATGGCGGAGCTCCTACAATGAGCAGTTCTTC. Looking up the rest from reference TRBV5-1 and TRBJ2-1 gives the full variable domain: KAGVTQTPRYLIKTRGQQVTLSCSPISGHRSVSWYQQTPGQGLQFLFEYFSETQRNKGNFPGRFSGRQFSNSRSEMNVSTLELGDSALYLCASREWRSSYNEQFFGPGTRLTVL.

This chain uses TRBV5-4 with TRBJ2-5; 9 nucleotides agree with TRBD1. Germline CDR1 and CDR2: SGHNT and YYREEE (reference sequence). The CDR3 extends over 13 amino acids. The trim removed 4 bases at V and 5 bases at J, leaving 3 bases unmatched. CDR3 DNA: TGTGCCAGCAGCAGGACAGGGGTGGAGACCCAGTACTTC. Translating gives CASSRTGVETQYF.

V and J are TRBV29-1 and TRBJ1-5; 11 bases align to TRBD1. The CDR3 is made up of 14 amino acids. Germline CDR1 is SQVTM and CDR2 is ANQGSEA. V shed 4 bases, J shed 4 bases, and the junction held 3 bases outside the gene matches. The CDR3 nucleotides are TGCAGCGTTGGGGGACAGGGGGGGAATCAGCCCCAGCATTTT. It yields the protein CSVGGQGGNQPQHF.

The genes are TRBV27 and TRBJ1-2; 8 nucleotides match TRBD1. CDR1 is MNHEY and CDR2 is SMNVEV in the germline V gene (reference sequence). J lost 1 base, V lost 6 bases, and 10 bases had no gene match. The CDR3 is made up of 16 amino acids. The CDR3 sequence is CASRLMQGAGNYGYTF. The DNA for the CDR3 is TGTGCCAGCAGACTTATGCAGGGGGCGGGTAACTATGGCTACACCTTC.

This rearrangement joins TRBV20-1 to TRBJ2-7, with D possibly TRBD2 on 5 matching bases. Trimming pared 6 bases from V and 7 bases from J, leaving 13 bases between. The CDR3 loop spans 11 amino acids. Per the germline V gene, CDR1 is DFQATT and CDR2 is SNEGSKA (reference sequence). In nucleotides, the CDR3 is TGCAGTGCCCGGGGAGTCCTGGAGCAGTACTTC. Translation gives CSARGVLEQYF.

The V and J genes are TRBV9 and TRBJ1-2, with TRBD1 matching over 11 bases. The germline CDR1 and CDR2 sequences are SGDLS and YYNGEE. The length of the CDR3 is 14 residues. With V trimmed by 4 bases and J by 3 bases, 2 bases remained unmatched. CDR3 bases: TGTGCCAGCAGCCCGGGACAGGGGGACTATGGCTACACCTTC. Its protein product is CASSPGQGDYGYTF.

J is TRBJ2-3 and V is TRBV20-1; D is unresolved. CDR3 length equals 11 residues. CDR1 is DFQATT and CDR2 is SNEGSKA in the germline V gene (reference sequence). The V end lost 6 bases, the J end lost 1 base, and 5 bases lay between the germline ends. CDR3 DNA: TGCAGTGCGGTCCGCACAGATACGCAGTATTTT. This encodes CSAVRTDTQYF.